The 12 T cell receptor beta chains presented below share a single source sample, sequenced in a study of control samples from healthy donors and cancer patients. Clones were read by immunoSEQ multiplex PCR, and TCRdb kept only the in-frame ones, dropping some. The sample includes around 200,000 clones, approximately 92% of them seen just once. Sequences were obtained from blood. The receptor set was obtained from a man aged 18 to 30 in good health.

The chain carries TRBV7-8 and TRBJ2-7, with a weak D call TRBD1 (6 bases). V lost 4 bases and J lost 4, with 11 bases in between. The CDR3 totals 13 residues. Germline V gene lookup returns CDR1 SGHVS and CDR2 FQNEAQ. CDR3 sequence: CASSSNREYEQYF. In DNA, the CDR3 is TGTGCCAGCAGCTCCAACAGGGAATACGAGCAGTACTTC.

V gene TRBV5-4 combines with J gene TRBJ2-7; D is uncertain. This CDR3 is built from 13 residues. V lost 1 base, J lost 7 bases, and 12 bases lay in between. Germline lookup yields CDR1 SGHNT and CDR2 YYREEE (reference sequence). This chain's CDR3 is CASSLTAVKEQYF. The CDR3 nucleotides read TGTGCCAGCAGCTTGACGGCAGTGAAGGAGCAGTACTTC.

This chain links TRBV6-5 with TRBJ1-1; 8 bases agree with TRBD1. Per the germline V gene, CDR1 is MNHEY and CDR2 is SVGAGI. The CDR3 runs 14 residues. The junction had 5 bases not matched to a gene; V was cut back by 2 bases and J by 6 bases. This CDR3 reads CASSYRQGIAEAFF. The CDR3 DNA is TGTGCCAGCAGTTACCGACAGGGGATCGCTGAAGCTTTCTTT.

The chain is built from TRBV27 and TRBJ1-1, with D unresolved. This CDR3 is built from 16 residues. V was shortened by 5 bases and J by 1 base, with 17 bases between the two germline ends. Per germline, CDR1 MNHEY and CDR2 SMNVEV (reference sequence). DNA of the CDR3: TGTGCCAGCAGTCCAGAAATAGCGGGTCCGAACACTGAAGCTTTCTTT. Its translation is CASSPEIAGPNTEAFF.

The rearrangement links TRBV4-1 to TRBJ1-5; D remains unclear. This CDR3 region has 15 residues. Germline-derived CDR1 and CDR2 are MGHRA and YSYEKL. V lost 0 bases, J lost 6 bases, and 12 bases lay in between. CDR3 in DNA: TGCGCCAGCAGCCAAGATGAGCAAGGAAGTCAGCCCCAGCATTTT. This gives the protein CASSQDEQGSQPQHF.

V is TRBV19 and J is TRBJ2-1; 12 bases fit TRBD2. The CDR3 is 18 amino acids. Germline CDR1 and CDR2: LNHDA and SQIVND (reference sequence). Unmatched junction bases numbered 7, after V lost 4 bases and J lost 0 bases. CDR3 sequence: CASSRRTSGAFSYNEQFF. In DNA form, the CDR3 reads TGTGCCAGTAGTAGGAGGACTAGCGGGGCCTTCTCCTACAATGAGCAGTTCTTC.

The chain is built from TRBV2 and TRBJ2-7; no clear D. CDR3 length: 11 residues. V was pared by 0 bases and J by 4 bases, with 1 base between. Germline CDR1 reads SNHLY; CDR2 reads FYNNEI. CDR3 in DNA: TGTGCCAGCAGTGAAGCGTACGAGCAGTACTTC. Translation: CASSEAYEQYF.

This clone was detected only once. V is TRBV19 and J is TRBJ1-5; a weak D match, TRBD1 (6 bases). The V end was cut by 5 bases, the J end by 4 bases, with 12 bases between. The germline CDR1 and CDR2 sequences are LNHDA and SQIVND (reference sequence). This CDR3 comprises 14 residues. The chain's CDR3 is CASSRRGGNQPQHF. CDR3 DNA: TGTGCCAGTAGTCGCAGGGGAGGGAATCAGCCCCAGCATTTT.

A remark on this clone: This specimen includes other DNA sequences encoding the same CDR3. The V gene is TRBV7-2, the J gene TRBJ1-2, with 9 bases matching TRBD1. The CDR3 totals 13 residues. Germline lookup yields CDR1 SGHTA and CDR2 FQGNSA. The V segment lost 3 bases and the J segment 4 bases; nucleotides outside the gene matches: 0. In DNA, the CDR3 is TGTGCCAGCAGCTTGGACAGGGGCTATGGCTACACCTTC. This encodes CASSLDRGYGYTF.

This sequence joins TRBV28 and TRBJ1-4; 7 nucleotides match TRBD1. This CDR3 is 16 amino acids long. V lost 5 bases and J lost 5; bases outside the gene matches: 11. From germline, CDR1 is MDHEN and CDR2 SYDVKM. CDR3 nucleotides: TGTGCCAGCAGTACCCCCTTGGGAGGGGGCAATGAAAAACTGTTTTTT. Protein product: CASSTPLGGGNEKLFF. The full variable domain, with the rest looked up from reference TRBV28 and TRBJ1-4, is DVKVTQSSRYLVKRTGEKVFLECVQDMDHENMFWYRQDPGLGLRLIYFSYDVKMKEKGDIPEGYSVSREKKERFSLILESASTNQTSMYLCASSTPLGGGNEKLFFGSGTQLSVL.

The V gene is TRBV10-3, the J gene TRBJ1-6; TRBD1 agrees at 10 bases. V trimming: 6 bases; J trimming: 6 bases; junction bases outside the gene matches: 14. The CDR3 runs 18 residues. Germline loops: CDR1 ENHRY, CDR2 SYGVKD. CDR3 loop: CAIRSDRGQDFGNSPLHF. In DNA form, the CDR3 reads TGTGCCATCAGAAGCGACAGGGGGCAAGATTTCGGTAATTCACCCCTCCACTTT.

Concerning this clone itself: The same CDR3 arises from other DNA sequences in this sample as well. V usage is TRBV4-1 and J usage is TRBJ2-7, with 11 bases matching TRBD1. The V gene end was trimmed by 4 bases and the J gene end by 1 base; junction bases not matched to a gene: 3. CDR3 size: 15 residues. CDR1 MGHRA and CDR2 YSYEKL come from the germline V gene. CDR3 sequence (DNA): TGCGCCAGCAGCCGCGGGACAGGGGGGTCCTACGAGCAGTACTTC. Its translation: CASSRGTGGSYEQYF.